Below, 2 T cell receptor beta chains from the same sample are listed, as sequenced in a study of CD8+ T cells in alopecia areata. RNA, once extracted, was reverse transcribed into cDNA for use as the sequencing template. Measured with immunoSEQ multiplex PCR; TCRdb has only the in-frame clones, and not every one. The sample carries some 150,000 clones, roughly 70% recorded once. The sample in question was CD8+ T cells sorted from blood, obtained at week 0. All receptors derive from a human donor with alopecia areata.

This clone was seen a handful of times. Here the CDR3 DNA reads TGCAGCGTTGAACCCTCAATGAACACTGAAGCTTTCTTT. Its translation: CSVEPSMNTEAFF. The chain joins TRBV29-1 to TRBJ1-1; unclear D gene. The germline V and J ends were trimmed by 2 bases and 0 bases, with 7 bases remaining between them. The germline V gene encodes CDR1 SQVTM and CDR2 ANQGSEA. There are 13 residues in the CDR3.

The chain employs TRBV29-1 and TRBJ1-1; D call uncertain. V shed 2 bases and J shed 0 bases, with 4 bases lying between them. Germline CDR1 reads SQVTM; CDR2 reads ANQGSEA. This CDR3 is 12 amino acids long. The CDR3 reads CSVETMNTEAFF. In DNA form, the CDR3 reads TGCAGCGTTGAAACGATGAACACTGAAGCTTTCTTT.